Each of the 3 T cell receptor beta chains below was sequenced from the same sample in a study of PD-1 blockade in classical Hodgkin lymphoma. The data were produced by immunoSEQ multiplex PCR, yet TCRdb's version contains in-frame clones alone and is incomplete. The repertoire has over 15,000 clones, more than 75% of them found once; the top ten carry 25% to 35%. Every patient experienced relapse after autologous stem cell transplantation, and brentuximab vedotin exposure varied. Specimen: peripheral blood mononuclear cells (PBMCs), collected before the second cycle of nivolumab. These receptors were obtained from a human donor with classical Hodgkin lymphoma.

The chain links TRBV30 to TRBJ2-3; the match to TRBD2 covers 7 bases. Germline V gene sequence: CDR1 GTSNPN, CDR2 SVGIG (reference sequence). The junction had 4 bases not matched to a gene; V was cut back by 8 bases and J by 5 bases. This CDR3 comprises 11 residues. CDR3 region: CARWGGDTQYF. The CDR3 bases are TGTGCCCGGTGGGGGGGAGATACGCAGTATTTT.

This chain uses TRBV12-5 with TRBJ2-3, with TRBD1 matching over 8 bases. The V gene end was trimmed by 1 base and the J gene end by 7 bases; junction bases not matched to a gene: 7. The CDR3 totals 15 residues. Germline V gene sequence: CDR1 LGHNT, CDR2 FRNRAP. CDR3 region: CASGLEQGAQNTQYF. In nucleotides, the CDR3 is TGTGCTAGTGGTTTGGAGCAGGGGGCGCAAAATACGCAGTATTTT. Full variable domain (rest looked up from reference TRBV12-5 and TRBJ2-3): DARVTQTPRHKVTEMGQEVTMRCQPILGHNTVFWYRQTMMQGLELLAYFRNRAPLDDSGMPKDRFSAEMPDATLATLKIQPSEPRDSAVYFCASGLEQGAQNTQYFGPGTRLTVL.

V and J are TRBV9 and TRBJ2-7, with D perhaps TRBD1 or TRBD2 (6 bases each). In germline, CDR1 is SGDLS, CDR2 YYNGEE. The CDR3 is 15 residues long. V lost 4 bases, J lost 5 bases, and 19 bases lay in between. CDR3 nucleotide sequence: TGTGCCAGCAGCCCAGAGGGGGGCGGTAGGGACGAGCAGTACTTC. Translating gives CASSPEGGGRDEQYF.